Given below is one TCR beta chain in context. Its antigen target is currently unknown. No base-level quality is on record; no much larger clone is a single base apart. The method behind the library was the immunoSEQ multiplex PCR assay. For the multiplex PCR, a mixture combining 60 forward primers for TCR Vbeta segments and 13 reverse primers for TCR Jbeta segments was used. Amplification of the CDR3 region of rearranged TCR beta genes was performed with a multiplex PCR assay on genomic DNA. Amplified TCR beta libraries were sequenced as 87-base-pair reads on the Illumina HiSeq System. Concerning the study's data processing: In a later analysis, some 80 million unique TCR beta chains were counted across the roughly 670 repertoires, and roughly 11 million of these chains were shared by at least two donors. To remove PCR and sequencing errors, raw reads were error-corrected and collapsed into unique sequences using a nearest-neighbor algorithm that merged closely related sequences. V, D and J gene segments were assigned by aligning CDR3 sequences to IMGT reference sequences. For a sequence to be retained, a match of at least six nucleotides was required to both a V gene segment and a J gene segment. Rearrangements were classified as productive when the CDR3 lacked stop codons and remained in frame with V and J, and all other rearrangements were classified as non-productive. CDR3 was defined by IMGT convention, running from the second conserved V-encoded cysteine to the conserved J-encoded phenylalanine. The earlier analysis of about 640 of the donors excluded any sequence lacking an unambiguous match to a single V gene segment. An earlier analysis of approximately 590 of the donors called V segments functional above 56.7% productive rearrangements and segregating when the between-donor standard deviation exceeded 5%. To diagnose cytomegalovirus status from the catalog of TCR beta chain sequences, a statistical classification framework was built. A later analysis assigned V and J genes by comparing TCR nucleotide sequences with IMGT/GENE-DB human TR gene sequences. Using the TCRdist pipeline, a later analysis assigned CDR3 sequences along with most-parsimonious VDJ recombination scenarios. In a later analysis, each TCR beta chain was defined by its CDR3 amino acid sequence together with its V-gene family, and reads lacking a unique V-gene family were excluded. To address suspected cross-contamination and a sequencing artifact, a later analysis removed under 600 highly shared, low-generation-probability nucleotide sequences. A later analysis calculated a clonal expansion index for each public chain from normalized within-repertoire ranks of inferred template counts. In a later analysis, generation probabilities were computed using a VDJ recombination model fitted to out-of-frame rearrangements, and the results were checked against IGoR. In a later analysis, TCR-TCR, TCR-HLA and TCR-CMV co-occurrence was scored with hypergeometric tests, and a repertoire-size bias correction was applied to TCR pairs. To estimate false discovery rates, a later analysis permuted the HLA or CMV assignments 20 times. In a later analysis, co-occurring TCRs were grouped using DBSCAN, and TCRdist sequence similarity was added for clustering within HLA-allele-positive subsets. For co-occurrence clustering, repertoires with fewer than 30,000 or more than 120,000 public chains were excluded, along with five repertoires with anomalous nucleotide sharing. TCRdb retrieved this table from immuneACCESS and kept in-frame rearrangements only. Not all clones are present; in checked studies, unresolved V genes account for under half, and no reason is known for the remainder. V and J calls and clone size are those listed in that table; D and trimming were worked out from the DNA. In all, the sample holds about 210,000 clones, and about nine tenths of those were seen once. The top ten hold roughly 0.98% of the sample.

Based on the germline V gene (reference sequence), the CDR1 and CDR2 sequences are LNHDA and SQIVND. Germline trimming amounts to 5 bases on V and 1 base on J, with 10 as the count of junction bases outside the gene matches. Spanning cysteine to phenylalanine, the CDR3 consists of 16 amino acids. Here the CDR3 DNA is all that survives: 48 bases in frame from base 1. The data are from a study of cytomegalovirus exposure and HLA in healthy donors (dated by TCRdb to 2015 to 2018). The study in broad terms: According to an earlier analysis of 450 to 650 of the donors, some 170 million T cells yielded 117 million unique TCR beta sequences and 250 to 350 Gb of sequence data. An early release that covered about 600 HLA-typed donors contained 300 to 350 gigabases of sequencing data and roughly 84 million unique TCR sequences. The genetic ancestry cluster associated with self-reported Caucasian donors included over 65% of the roughly 400 genotyped donors. The aim of the study was to test whether cataloging public T cell receptors could identify signatures of past pathogen exposure. The study profiled the T cell repertoires of under 700 subjects by immunosequencing and related them to cytomegalovirus serostatus. Along with the roughly 670-subject first cohort, a separate validation cohort of over a hundred different subjects was used. High-throughput TCR immunosequencing, statistical association of individual TCRs with disease status, and machine learning were combined to predict cytomegalovirus infection status. A later analysis re-examined previously published TCR beta repertoires from roughly 720 donors and added high-resolution HLA genotyping to investigate patterns of TCR occurrence. Rather than drawing on any new phenotypic data, the later analysis identified candidate immune exposures from TCR beta sequences and the way those sequences occurred across donors. An earlier analysis of several hundred of the donors used high-throughput TCR beta sequencing to judge whether each TCR beta V gene segment behaved as functional or pseudogenic. Donor age, sex, ethnicity and CMV serostatus were collected together with the repertoire data. In a later genetic analysis, genome-wide SNP genotypes for about three fifths of the roughly 670 donors were used, and that subset was treated as a discovery cohort. All discovery cohort repertoires had been generated on a single sequencing platform. HLA typing included class I and class II loci at four-digit resolution. The number of typed donors differed by locus: roughly 620-630 for A, B, C, DRB1 and DQB1; 500 to 550 for DQA1; approximately 600 for DPA1; and around 450 for DPB1. Roughly five DR-DQ haplotypes were handled as single units for association and clustering, since linkage in the cohort was strong. Among approximately 370 genotyped donors of the cohort, an average of about 240,000 unique TCR beta nucleotide sequences was sequenced per donor, of which about 18% were non-productive. Broad study findings and their caveats: The presence/absence analyses assumed that sequencing depth was roughly uniform across donors, and that assumption may not be true. In a later analysis, HLA-associated TCR beta chains were found to be more clonally expanded and to have lower generation probabilities than equally common non-associated chains. In a later analysis, around 15,000 TCR beta sequences were associated with specific HLA alleles at a false discovery rate of 0.05. A later genetic analysis reported fewer N-insertions in productive TCRs among donors in an Asian-associated ancestry cluster than the roughly 640-donor mean. In an earlier analysis of approximately 590 of the donors, most TCR beta V segments were observed in productive rearrangements about 90% or about 30% of the time, broadly matching IMGT annotations. Roughly 15 rarely observed V segments, including chromosome 9 orphons, were excluded from the earlier analysis of some 590 of the donors because counts were too low. In vitro tests confirmed that a few of the cytomegalovirus-associated TCR beta chains recognize cytomegalovirus antigens. Some IMGT-functional V segments, including TRBV6-2 and TRBV6-3, could not be told apart with the 87-base-pair reads, so those segments were excluded. According to a later analysis, TCR association rates differed among HLA loci, with DRB1 alleles showing the most associated TCRs and HLA-C alleles showing the fewest. An association between a missense DCLRE1C variant and V-gene and J-gene trimming of TCR beta chains was found in a later genetic analysis and replicated in an independent cohort. HLA typing was unavailable for some donors at each locus, so association tests used only the typed subset. In this cohort, only TCR beta chains were sequenced, and detectable features were limited by the absence of alpha or paired-chain data. In a later analysis, most CMV-associated TCR beta chains were found to appear HLA-restricted, with HLA associations seemingly driven largely by CMV exposure. For the cohort, immune exposure information was limited to CMV serostatus. The classifier was reported to diagnose cytomegalovirus status with high specificity and sensitivity in both the original cohort and the validation cohort. A further reported finding was that TCR beta sequences accurately predicted the HLA-A and HLA-B alleles for most subjects in the first cohort. Strong co-occurrence of HLA alleles, especially DR and DQ, made assigning TCR associations to individual alleles difficult. The study listed 164 TCR beta chains as associated with cytomegalovirus. The authors suggested that the approach could potentially be extended to other disease states and immunological phenotypes. A later analysis reported that several top co-occurrence clusters appeared linked to parvovirus B19, influenza, CMV and Epstein-Barr virus. Correlated functional status among segregating V segments might be attributable to linkage disequilibrium, but an unknown experimental factor could not be ruled out. While some public TCRs were present in many individuals, most TCR sequences turned up only very rarely across donors. A cluster of highly shared sequence variants was judged likely to represent a technical artifact of the sequencing pipeline.

The cohort consisted of 650 to 700 healthy bone marrow donors. All cohort members were sampled while nominally healthy, although unrecorded immune exposures were likely present. The donor tested CMV seronegative, placing the donor among the 350 or so seronegative members of the cohort. Every donor gave a peripheral blood sample, and the peripheral blood mononuclear cells from that sample were used for TCR beta sequencing. The Qiagen DNeasy Blood Extraction Kit was used to extract genomic DNA from the blood cell samples. This clonotype originated in a boy between 2 and 10 years old in good health and CMV-seronegative. This chain joins TRBV19 to TRBJ1-2, and 7 junction bases match TRBD1. Sequenced: PBMCs. This receptor has the CDR3 CASSPRTGDHNYGYTF. In nucleotide form, the sequence is TGTGCCAGTAGTCCTCGGACAGGAGACCATAACTATGGCTACACCTTC.